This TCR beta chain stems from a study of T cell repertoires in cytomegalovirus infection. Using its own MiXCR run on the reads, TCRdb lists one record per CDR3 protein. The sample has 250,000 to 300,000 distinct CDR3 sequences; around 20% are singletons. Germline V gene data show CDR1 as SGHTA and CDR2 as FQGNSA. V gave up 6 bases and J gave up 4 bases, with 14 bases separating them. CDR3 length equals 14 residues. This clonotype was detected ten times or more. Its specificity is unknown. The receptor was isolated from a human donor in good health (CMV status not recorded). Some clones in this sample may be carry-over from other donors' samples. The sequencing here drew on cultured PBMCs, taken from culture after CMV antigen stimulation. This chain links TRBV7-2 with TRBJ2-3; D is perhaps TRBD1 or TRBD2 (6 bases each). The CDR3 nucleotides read TGTGCCAGCAGTACAGGGTCGGGGGCAGATACGCAGTATTTT. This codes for CASSTGSGADTQYF.